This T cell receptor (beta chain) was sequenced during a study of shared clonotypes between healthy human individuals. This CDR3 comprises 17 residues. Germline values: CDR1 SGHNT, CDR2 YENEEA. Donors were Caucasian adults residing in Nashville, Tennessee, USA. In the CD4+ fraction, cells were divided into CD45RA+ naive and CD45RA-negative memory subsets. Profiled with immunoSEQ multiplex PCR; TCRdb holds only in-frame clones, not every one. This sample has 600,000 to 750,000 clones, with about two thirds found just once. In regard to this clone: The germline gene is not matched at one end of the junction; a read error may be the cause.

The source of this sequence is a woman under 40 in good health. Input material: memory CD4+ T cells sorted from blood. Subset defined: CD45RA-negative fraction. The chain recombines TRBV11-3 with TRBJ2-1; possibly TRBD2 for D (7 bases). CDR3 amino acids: CASSLAGVRGGYNEQLF. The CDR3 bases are TGTGCCAGCAGCTTAGCTGGGGTGAGGGGGGGTTACAATGAGCAGCTCTTC. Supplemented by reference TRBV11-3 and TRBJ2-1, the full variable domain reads EAGVVQSPRYKIIEKKQPVAFWCNPISGHNTLYWYLQNLGQGPELLIRYENEEAVDDSQLPKDRFSAERLKGVDSTLKIQPAELGDSAVYLCASSLAGVRGGYNEQLFGPGTRLTVL.